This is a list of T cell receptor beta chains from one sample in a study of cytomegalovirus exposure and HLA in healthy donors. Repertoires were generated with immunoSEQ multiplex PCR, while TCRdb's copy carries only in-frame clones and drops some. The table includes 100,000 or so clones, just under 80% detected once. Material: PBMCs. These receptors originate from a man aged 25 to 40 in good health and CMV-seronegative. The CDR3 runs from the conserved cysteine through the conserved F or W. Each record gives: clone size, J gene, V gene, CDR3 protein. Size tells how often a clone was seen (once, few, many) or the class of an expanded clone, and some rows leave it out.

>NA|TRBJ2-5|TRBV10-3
CAISDGTSGETQYF
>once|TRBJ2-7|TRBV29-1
CSVGDRVYEQYF
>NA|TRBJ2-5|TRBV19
CASSISGTGGGETQYF
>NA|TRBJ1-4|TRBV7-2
CASSLGQATNEKLFF
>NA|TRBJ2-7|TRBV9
CASSPQGDRGEEQYF
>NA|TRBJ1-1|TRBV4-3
CASSQDIKGATEAFF
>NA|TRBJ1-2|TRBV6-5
CASSYETGNYGYTF
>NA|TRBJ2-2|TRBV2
CASSDGLALNTGELFF
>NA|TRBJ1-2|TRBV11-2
CASSPGTAGYGYTF
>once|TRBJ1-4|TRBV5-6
CASSLTGATNEKLFF
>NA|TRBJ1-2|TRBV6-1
CASSSTGVDGYTF
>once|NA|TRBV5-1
CASSLSTGGDYEQYF
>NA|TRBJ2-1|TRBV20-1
CSASGREQFF
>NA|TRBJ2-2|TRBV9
CASSVVGGNTGELFF
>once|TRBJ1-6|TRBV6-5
CASSRTVNSPLHF
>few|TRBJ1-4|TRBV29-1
CSVASQGAGEKLFF
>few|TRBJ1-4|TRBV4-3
CASSQDRGPAEKLFF
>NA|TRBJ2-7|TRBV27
CASSFTRLAGSYEQYF
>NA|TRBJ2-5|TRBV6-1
CASSGQQETQYF
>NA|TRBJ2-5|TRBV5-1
CASSLEPAGDEETQYF
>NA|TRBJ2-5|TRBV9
CASSVYADRGQTQYF
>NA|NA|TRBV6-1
CASSEAGGGFYEQYF